What follows are 19 T cell receptor beta chains derived from one specimen sequenced in a study of T cells in Graves' hyperthyroidism and ophthalmopathy. Amplified TCR beta CDR3 regions derived from RNA transcripts. Using the HTBI primer set, a first-round RT-PCR was run on the TCR CDR3. TCRdb analysed the multiplex PCR reads with MiXCR anew, one entry per CDR3 protein. The repertoire includes approximately 710,000 distinct CDR3 sequences, 17% of them detected once, and 15% sits in the top ten. Input material: blood. The receptor set was obtained from a man in his forties or fifties with Graves' hyperthyroidism.

The rearrangement joins TRBV20-1 to TRBJ2-3; 14 nucleotides align to TRBD2. This CDR3 has 16 amino acids. V dropped 5 bases and J dropped 6; count of bases not matched to a gene: 10. In germline, CDR1 is DFQATT, CDR2 SNEGSKA (reference sequence). Here the CDR3 DNA reads TGCAGTGCTCCCAGGGGGGGGACTAGCGGGAGTGATACGCAGTATTTT. Protein sequence: CSAPRGGTSGSDTQYF.

This clonotype was counted only a few times. The V and J genes are TRBV12-3 or TRBV12-4 and TRBJ2-2; D call uncertain. Trimming cost V 10 bases and J 0 bases, with 6 bases left between them. CDR3 length equals 12 residues. The CDR3 protein is CATGANTGELFF. The CDR3 DNA reads TGTGCCACAGGCGCGAACACCGGGGAGCTGTTTTTT.

A few counts support this clonotype. The rearrangement links TRBV7-9 to TRBJ2-1; 9 bases line up with TRBD2. Trimming took 5 bases from V and 1 from J; bases not matched to a gene: 6. Germline CDR1 and CDR2: SEHNR and FQNEAQ (reference sequence). This CDR3 contains 16 residues. CDR3 in DNA: TGTGCCAGCAGCGCGAGAGCGGGAGGATCCTACAATGAGCAGTTCTTC. This codes for CASSARAGGSYNEQFF.

This clonotype has just a few counts. V gene TRBV20-1 combines with J gene TRBJ2-3; TRBD2 matches at 14 bases. This CDR3 spans 18 amino acids. J was trimmed by 2 bases and V by 5 bases; bases with no gene match: 12. CDR1 and CDR2 (germline): DFQATT, SNEGSKA (reference sequence). The CDR3 spells CSAARAGTSGRITDTQYF. For the CDR3, the DNA is TGCAGTGCTGCCCGAGCGGGGACTAGCGGGAGAATCACAGATACGCAGTATTTT.

This clonotype was detected many times. This chain links TRBV15 with TRBJ2-2, with D perhaps being TRBD1 or TRBD2 (5 bases each). V was clipped by 1 base and J by 1 base, with 7 bases between them. In germline, CDR1 is LNHNV, CDR2 YYDKDF (reference sequence). The CDR3 is 15 residues long. The CDR3 loop is CATSRVGVNTGELFF. The DNA for the CDR3 is TGTGCCACCAGCAGAGTGGGGGTGAACACCGGGGAGCTGTTTTTT.

As for this clonotype: Possible read error: a much larger clone is one base away. The genes are TRBV6-5 and TRBJ2-5; no firm D call. The CDR3 contains 11 residues. V gave up 7 bases and J gave up 2 bases, with 5 bases separating them. The germline V gene encodes CDR1 MNHEY and CDR2 SVGAGI. In nucleotides, the CDR3 is TGTGCCAGCACTACTCAAGAGACCCAGTACTTC. Translation gives CASTTQETQYF.

Of note for this clonotype: This may be a read error, as it is one base from a much larger clone. The CDR3 end shows no conserved phenylalanine or tryptophan, and so a read error is likely. This chain connects TRBV9 to TRBJ2-7, with D possibly being TRBD2 (6 bases). The V and J ends lost 3 bases and 6 bases respectively, with 13 bases between them. The CDR3 covers 13 residues. The germline CDR1 and CDR2 sequences are SGDLS and YYNGEE. CDR3 loop: CASSADLSGEQYS. DNA of the CDR3: TGTGCCAGCAGCGCTGACCTTAGCGGCGAGCAGTACTCC.

V and J are TRBV29-1 and TRBJ2-2, with D possibly called TRBD1 or TRBD2 (5 bases each). The V end lost 6 bases, the J end lost 6 bases, and 11 bases lay between the germline ends. CDR1 SQVTM and CDR2 ANQGSEA come from the germline V gene. The CDR3 contains 12 residues. As DNA, the CDR3 is TGCAGCGTCGTCCGGGACCCCGGGGAGCTGTTTTTT. Protein sequence: CSVVRDPGELFF.

This clonotype was seen ten or more times. The rearrangement joins TRBV11-2 to TRBJ2-5, with D possibly TRBD2 on 6 matching bases. CDR3 size: 15 residues. Germline V gene sequence: CDR1 SGHAT, CDR2 FQNNGV. Trimming stripped 1 base from V and 1 base from J, with 10 bases between. The CDR3 coding sequence is TGTGCCAGCAGCTTAGGCCGGGGGTTCCAAGAGACCCAGTACTTC. The encoded protein is CASSLGRGFQETQYF.

This clonotype was seen repeatedly, ten times or more. V is TRBV9 and J is TRBJ2-3; the D is unclear. From germline, CDR1 is SGDLS and CDR2 YYNGEE. V gave up 0 bases and J gave up 5 bases, with 10 bases separating them. The CDR3 consists of 14 residues. This CDR3 reads CASSVEVGRDTQYF. The CDR3 coding sequence is TGTGCCAGCAGCGTAGAGGTCGGCCGAGATACGCAGTATTTT.

This clonotype was seen many times. The rearrangement links TRBV6-2 or TRBV6-3 to TRBJ2-1; 7 nucleotides line up with TRBD2. V dropped 0 bases and J dropped 0; count of bases not matched to a gene: 5. Germline V gene lookup returns CDR1 MNHEY and CDR2 SVGEGT. This CDR3 contains 17 residues. The CDR3 protein is CASSYSLADSSYNEQFF. For the CDR3, the DNA is TGTGCCAGCAGTTACTCCCTAGCGGATAGCTCCTACAATGAGCAGTTCTTC.

There are a few counts of this clonotype. The rearrangement uses TRBV20-1 and TRBJ2-7; no clear D gene. This CDR3 comprises 12 residues. Trimming shortened V by 3 bases and J by 2 bases, and 8 bases separated the two germline ends. Looked up from germline, CDR1 is DFQATT and CDR2 is SNEGSKA (reference sequence). CDR3 loop: CSASLGTYEQYF. CDR3 coding DNA: TGCAGTGCTAGTCTGGGCACCTACGAGCAGTACTTC.

The chain employs TRBV19 and TRBJ1-5, with D unresolved. The CDR3 spans 14 residues. Per germline, CDR1 LNHDA and CDR2 SQIVND (reference sequence). Trimming cost V 3 bases and J 0 bases, with 6 bases left between them. CDR3 in amino acids: CASSMAVSNQPQHF. CDR3 DNA: TGTGCCAGTAGTATGGCGGTTAGCAATCAGCCCCAGCATTTT. Supplemented by reference TRBV19 and TRBJ1-5, the full variable domain reads DGGITQSPKYLFRKEGQNVTLSCEQNLNHDAMYWYRQDPGQGLRLIYYSQIVNDFQKGDIAEGYSVSREKKESFPLTVTSAQKNPTAFYLCASSMAVSNQPQHFGDGTRLSIL.

There are many counts of this clonotype. The chain uses TRBV7-9 and TRBJ2-1; a possible D gene is TRBD1 (5 bases). Looked up from germline, CDR1 is SEHNR and CDR2 is FQNEAQ (reference sequence). CDR3 length: 21 residues. V lost 0 bases to trimming and J lost 9 bases, with 33 bases between them. CDR3 sequence reads: CASSLALVLLSGGRAPGEQFF. The CDR3 DNA reads as TGTGCCAGCAGCTTAGCTCTGGTACTACTCTCCGGTGGCAGGGCACCTGGTGAGCAGTTCTTC. Full variable domain (outside the CDR3, taken from reference TRBV7-9 and TRBJ2-1): DTGVSQNPRHKITKRGQNVTFRCDPISEHNRLYWYRQTLGQGPEFLTYFQNEAQLEKSRLLSDRFSAERPKGSFSTLEIQRTEQGDSAMYLCASSLALVLLSGGRAPGEQFFGPGTRLTVL.

Here the CDR3 reads CASSQGAQTGELFF. CDR3 nucleotides: TGCGCCAGCAGCCAAGGGGCACAAACCGGGGAGCTGTTTTTT. The genes are TRBV4-3 and TRBJ2-2; D not certain. There are 14 residues in the CDR3. Trimming took off 1 base at V and 5 bases at J, with 8 bases between the two ends. CDR1 is LGHNA and CDR2 is YSLEER in the germline V gene.

The chain is built from TRBV4-2 and TRBJ1-1; 8 bases are a match to TRBD1. CDR3 length equals 11 residues. Germline V lookup: CDR1 LGHNA, CDR2 YNFKEQ. Trimming cost V 8 bases and J 8 bases; bases outside gene matches: 4. The CDR3 bases are TGTGCCAGCGGCGACAGGGGAGAAGCTTTCTTT. It translates to CASGDRGEAFF.

This chain connects TRBV18 to TRBJ1-5, with a possible D match to TRBD1 (6 bases). The CDR3 consists of 15 residues. Germline CDR1 and CDR2: KGHSH and LQKENI. The V and J ends lost 8 bases and 4 bases respectively, with 18 bases between them. The CDR3 DNA sequence: TGTGCCAGCCTCGGGAGTCAGGGGACTAATCAGCCCCAGCATTTT. It yields the protein CASLGSQGTNQPQHF. Drawing the rest from reference TRBV18 and TRBJ1-5, the complete variable domain is NAGVMQNPRHLVRRRGQEARLRCSPMKGHSHVYWYRQLPEEGLKFMVYLQKENIIDESGMPKERFSAEFPKEGPSILRIQQVVRGDSAAYFCASLGSQGTNQPQHFGDGTRLSIL.

In its sample, this clonotype was seen many times. This chain uses TRBV28 with TRBJ2-7, with 9 bases identical to TRBD1. With 9 bases clipped from V and 6 bases from J, the junction kept 12 bases outside the gene matches. CDR3 length: 14 residues. CDR1 MDHEN and CDR2 SYDVKM come from the germline V gene. In nucleotides, the CDR3 is TGTGCCAGGGGGAATACAGGGGGCGTAAGCGAGCAGTACTTC. Residues: CARGNTGGVSEQYF. The whole variable domain, remainder taken from reference TRBV28 and TRBJ2-7, is DVKVTQSSRYLVKRTGEKVFLECVQDMDHENMFWYRQDPGLGLRLIYFSYDVKMKEKGDIPEGYSVSREKKERFSLILESASTNQTSMYLCARGNTGGVSEQYFGPGTRLTVT.

This clonotype was counted at least ten times. The chain has TRBV30 and TRBJ1-1, with TRBD1 as a possible D gene (5 bases). Trimming pared 2 bases from V and 3 bases from J, leaving 7 bases between. Germline V gene sequence: CDR1 GTSNPN, CDR2 SVGIG (reference sequence). CDR3 size: 12 residues. In DNA form, the CDR3 reads TGTGCCTGGAGTTCAGGGTACACTGAAGCTTTCTTT. It encodes CAWSSGYTEAFF.